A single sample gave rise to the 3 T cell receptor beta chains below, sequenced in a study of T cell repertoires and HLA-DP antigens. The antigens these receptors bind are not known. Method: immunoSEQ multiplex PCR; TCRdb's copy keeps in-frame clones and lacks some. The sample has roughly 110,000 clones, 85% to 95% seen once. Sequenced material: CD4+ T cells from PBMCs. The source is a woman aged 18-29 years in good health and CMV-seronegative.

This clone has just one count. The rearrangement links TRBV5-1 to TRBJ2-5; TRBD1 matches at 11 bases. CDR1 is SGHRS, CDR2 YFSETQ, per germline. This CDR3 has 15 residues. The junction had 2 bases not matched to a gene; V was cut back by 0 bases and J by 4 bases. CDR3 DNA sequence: TGCGCCAGCAGCTTGGGGACAGGGGGCGGAGAGACCCAGTACTTC. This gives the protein CASSLGTGGGETQYF.

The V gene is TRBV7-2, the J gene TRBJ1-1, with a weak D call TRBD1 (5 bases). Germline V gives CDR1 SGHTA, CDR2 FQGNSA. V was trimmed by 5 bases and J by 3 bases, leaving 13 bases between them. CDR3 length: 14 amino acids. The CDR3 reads CASSLNGGDTEAFF. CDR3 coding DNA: TGTGCCAGCAGCCTCAATGGGGGGGACACTGAAGCTTTCTTT.

CDR3 in DNA: TGTGCCAGCAGCTTAGGTTTTAGCCGAGAGACCCAGTACTTC. Protein product: CASSLGFSRETQYF. This chain joins TRBV7-8 and TRBJ2-5; D call uncertain. The CDR3 totals 14 residues. V dropped 1 base and J dropped 4 bases, with 10 bases sitting between them. Germline-derived CDR1 and CDR2 are SGHVS and FQNEAQ.